Sequencing of this T cell receptor (beta chain) was carried out in a study of technical replicates of blood from a handful of donors (dated by TCRdb to between 2016 and 2019). Library prep was done by the immunoSEQ multiplex PCR assay. TCRdb retrieved this table from immuneACCESS and kept in-frame rearrangements only. Not all clones are present; in checked studies, unresolved V genes account for under half, and no reason is known for the remainder. A total of tens of thousands of clones appear in this sample, approximately 96% of them only once. About 0.3% of the sample is in the top ten clones. As concerns this clone: This clone's antigen is unknown. No base quality information exists; no much larger clone differs at one position.

Trimming takes 0 bases off V and 4 bases off J; junction bases not matched to a gene: 1. Per the germline V gene, SGHRS is the CDR1 and YFSETQ is the CDR2. Spanning cysteine to phenylalanine, the CDR3 consists of 15 amino acids. The CDR3 DNA has 45 bases and is translated from base 1. The chain is assembled from TRBV5-1 and TRBJ2-2, with TRBD1 identical over 9 junction bases. Sequences were obtained from T cells isolated from PBMCs. The receptor comes from a human donor in good health. The DNA sequence is TGCGCCAGCAGCTTGGGACAGGGGGGCACCGGGGAGCTGTTTTTT. The encoded protein is CASSLGQGGTGELFF. Outside the CDR3, residues come from the reference TRBV5-1 and TRBJ2-2 proteins, so the full variable domain is: KAGVTQTPRYLIKTRGQQVTLSCSPISGHRSVSWYQQTPGQGLQFLFEYFSETQRNKGNFPGRFSGRQFSNSRSEMNVSTLELGDSALYLCASSLGQGGTGELFFGEGSRLTVL.